The 3 T cell receptor beta chains below all came from one sample that was sequenced in a study of radiation and T cells in renal cell carcinoma. Repertoires were generated with immunoSEQ multiplex PCR, while TCRdb's copy carries only in-frame clones and drops some. This repertoire shows roughly 100,000 clones, approximately 86% found once; its top ten account for approximately 8%. Time point denoted: baseline pretreatment blood. The treatment: 15 Gy SBRT to primary tumor, nephrectomy 4 weeks later. Material: blood, obtained from a patient whose treatment included radiotherapy and nephrectomy. The origin of the receptors is a man between 45 and 60 years old with renal cell carcinoma.

DNA for the CDR3: TGTGCCAGCAGTGGGGGAGGGGGGACAGATACGCAGTATTTT. It is translated as CASSGGGGTDTQYF. The chain recombines TRBV2 with TRBJ2-3, with a tentative D call TRBD2 (7 bases). The V end lost 4 bases, the J end lost 3 bases, and 11 bases lay between the germline ends. The CDR3 spans 14 residues. Germline assignment: CDR1 SNHLY and CDR2 FYNNEI. The variable domain in full, completed from reference TRBV2 and TRBJ2-3, reads EPEVTQTPSHQVTQMGQEVILRCVPISNHLYFYWYRQILGQKVEFLVSFYNNEISEKSEIFDDQFSVERPDGSNFTLKIRSTKLEDSAMYFCASSGGGGTDTQYFGPGTRLTVL.

This clone was seen just once. The chain has TRBV19 and TRBJ1-2, with D tentatively TRBD1 (5 bases). Germline loops: CDR1 LNHDA, CDR2 SQIVND (reference sequence). The V and J ends lost 3 bases and 10 bases respectively, with 18 bases between them. The CDR3 is 14 residues long. The CDR3, as DNA: TGTGCCAGTAGTATGAGGGGCCTGGGATCCCACTACACCTTC. Translating it yields CASSMRGLGSHYTF.

The chain employs TRBV25-1 and TRBJ1-1; D is uncertain. Trimming left V 8 bases short and J 7 bases short, with 17 bases between. CDR1 MGHDK and CDR2 SYGVNS come from the germline V gene. The CDR3 consists of 13 residues. CDR3 DNA sequence: TGTGCCAGCCAGGAGCTGTCCGGGCTTGAAGCTTTCTTT. Protein product: CASQELSGLEAFF.